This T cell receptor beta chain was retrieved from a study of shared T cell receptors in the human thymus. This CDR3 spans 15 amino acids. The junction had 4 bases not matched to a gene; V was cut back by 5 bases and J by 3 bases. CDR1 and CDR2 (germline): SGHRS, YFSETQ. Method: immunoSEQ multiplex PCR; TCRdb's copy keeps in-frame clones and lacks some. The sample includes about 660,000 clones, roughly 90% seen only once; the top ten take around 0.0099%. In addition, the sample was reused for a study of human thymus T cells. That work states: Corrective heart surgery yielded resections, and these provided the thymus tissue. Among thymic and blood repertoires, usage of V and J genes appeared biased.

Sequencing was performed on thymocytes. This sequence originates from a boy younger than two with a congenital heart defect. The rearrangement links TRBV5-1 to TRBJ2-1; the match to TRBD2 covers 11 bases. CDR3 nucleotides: TGCGCCAGCAGTCCCGGGACTAGCGGCTACAATGAGCAGTTCTTC. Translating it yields CASSPGTSGYNEQFF.